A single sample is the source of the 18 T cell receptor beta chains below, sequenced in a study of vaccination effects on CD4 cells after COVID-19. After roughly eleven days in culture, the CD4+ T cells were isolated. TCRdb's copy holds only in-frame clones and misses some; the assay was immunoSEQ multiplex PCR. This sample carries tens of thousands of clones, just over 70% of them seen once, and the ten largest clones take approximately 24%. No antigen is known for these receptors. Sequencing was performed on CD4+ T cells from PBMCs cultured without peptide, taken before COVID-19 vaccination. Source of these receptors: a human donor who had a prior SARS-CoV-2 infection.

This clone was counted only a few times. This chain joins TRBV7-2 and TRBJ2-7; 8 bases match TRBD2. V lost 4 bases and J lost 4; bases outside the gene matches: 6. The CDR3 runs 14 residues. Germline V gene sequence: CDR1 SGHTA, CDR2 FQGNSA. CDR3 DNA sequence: TGTGCCAGCAGCTACCGGGAGGGCCTTTACGAGCAGTACTTC. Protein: CASSYREGLYEQYF. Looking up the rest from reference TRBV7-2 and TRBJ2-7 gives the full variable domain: GAGVSQSPSNKVTEKGKDVELRCDPISGHTALYWYRQSLGQGLEFLIYFQGNSAPDKSGLPSDRFSAERTGGSVSTLTIQRTQQEDSAVYLCASSYREGLYEQYFGPGTRLTVT.

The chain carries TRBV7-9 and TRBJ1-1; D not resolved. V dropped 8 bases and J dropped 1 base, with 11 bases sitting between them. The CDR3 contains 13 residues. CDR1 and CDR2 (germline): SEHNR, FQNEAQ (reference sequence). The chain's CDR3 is CASGVAANTEAFF. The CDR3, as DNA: TGTGCCAGCGGCGTCGCTGCGAACACTGAAGCTTTCTTT.

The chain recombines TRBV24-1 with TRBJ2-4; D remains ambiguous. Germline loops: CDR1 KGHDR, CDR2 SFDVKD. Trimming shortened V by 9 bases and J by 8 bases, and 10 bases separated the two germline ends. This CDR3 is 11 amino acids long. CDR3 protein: CATEEGDIQYF. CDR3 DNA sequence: TGTGCCACCGAAGAAGGCGACATTCAGTACTTC.

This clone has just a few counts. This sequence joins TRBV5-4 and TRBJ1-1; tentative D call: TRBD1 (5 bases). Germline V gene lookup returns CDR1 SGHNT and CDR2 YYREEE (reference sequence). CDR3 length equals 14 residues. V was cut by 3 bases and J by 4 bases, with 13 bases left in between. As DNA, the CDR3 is TGTGCCAGCAGCTCACCAGGGCAAGGCACTGAAGCTTTCTTT. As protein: CASSSPGQGTEAFF.

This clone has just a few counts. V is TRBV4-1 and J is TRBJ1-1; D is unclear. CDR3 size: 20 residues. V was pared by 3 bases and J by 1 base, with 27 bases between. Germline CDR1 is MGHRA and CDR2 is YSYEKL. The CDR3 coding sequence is TGCGCCAGCAGCCATATTACTCCCCTGGGAATTCAAGCCAAGAACACTGAAGCTTTCTTT. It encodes CASSHITPLGIQAKNTEAFF.

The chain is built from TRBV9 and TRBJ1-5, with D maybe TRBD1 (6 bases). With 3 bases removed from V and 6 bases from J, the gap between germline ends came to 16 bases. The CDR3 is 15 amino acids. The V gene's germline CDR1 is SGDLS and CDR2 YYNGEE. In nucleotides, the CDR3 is TGTGCCAGCAGCGCCGGGGGGGCTTCAGGTCAGCCCCAGCATTTT. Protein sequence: CASSAGGASGQPQHF.

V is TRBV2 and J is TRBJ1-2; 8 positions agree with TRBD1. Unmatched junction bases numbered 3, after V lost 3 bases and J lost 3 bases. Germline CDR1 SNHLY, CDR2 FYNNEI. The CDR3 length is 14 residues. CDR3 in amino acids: CASSEQGADYGYTF. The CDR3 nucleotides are TGTGCCAGCAGTGAGCAGGGGGCGGACTATGGCTACACCTTC.

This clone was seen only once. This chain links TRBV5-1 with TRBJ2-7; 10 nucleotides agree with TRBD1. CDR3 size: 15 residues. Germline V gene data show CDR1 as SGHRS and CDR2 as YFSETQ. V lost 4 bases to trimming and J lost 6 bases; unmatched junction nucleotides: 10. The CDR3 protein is CASSPGTGTGVEQYF. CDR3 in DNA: TGCGCCAGCAGCCCCGGGACCGGGACAGGGGTCGAGCAGTACTTC.

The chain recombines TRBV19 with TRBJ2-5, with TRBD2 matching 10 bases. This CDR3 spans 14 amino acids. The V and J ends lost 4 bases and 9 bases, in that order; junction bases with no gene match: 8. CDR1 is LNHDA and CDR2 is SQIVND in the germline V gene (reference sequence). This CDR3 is CASSNSGGASPQYF. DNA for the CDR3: TGTGCCAGTAGTAACAGCGGGGGGGCCTCACCCCAGTACTTC.

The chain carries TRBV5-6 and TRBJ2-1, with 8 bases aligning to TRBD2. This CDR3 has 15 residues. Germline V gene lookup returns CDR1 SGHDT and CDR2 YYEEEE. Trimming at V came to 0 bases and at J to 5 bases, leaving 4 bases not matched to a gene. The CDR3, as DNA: TGTGCCAGCAGCTTGGACGGGAGGGCCGACAATGAGCAGTTCTTC. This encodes CASSLDGRADNEQFF.

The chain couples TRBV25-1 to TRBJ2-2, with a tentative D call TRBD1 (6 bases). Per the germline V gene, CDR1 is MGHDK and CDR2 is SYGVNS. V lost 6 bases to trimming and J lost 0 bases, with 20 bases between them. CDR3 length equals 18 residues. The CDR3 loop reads CASSTLFDRDTNTGELFF. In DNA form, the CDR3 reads TGTGCCAGCAGCACCCTTTTTGACCGGGACACGAACACCGGGGAGCTGTTTTTT. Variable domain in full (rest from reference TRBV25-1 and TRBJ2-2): EADIYQTPRYLVIGTGKKITLECSQTMGHDKMYWYQQDPGMELHLIHYSYGVNSTEKGDLSSESTVSRIRTEHFPLTLESARPSHTSQYLCASSTLFDRDTNTGELFFGEGSRLTVL.

The CDR3 loop is CASSPRGLAGGGGTQYF. CDR3 nucleotide sequence: TGTGCCAGCAGCCCCCGGGGACTAGCGGGAGGGGGAGGTACGCAGTATTTT. The chain combines TRBV7-2 with TRBJ2-3; 16 nucleotides line up with TRBD2. V was clipped by 5 bases and J by 8 bases; unmatched bases: 10. Germline CDR1 SGHTA, CDR2 FQGNSA. CDR3 length equals 17 residues.

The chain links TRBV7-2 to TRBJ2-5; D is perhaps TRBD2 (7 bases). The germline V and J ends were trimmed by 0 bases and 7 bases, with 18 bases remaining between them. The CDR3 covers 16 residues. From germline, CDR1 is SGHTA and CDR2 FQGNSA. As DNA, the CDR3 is TGTGCCAGCAGCTTAGCTGCCGGCAGGGGAGGGTTGACCCAGTACTTC. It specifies CASSLAAGRGGLTQYF.

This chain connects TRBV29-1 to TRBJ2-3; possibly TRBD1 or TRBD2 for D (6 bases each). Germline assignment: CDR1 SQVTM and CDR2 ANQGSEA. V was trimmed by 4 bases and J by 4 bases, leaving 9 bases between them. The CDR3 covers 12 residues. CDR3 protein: CSVAEGADTQYF. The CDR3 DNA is TGCAGCGTTGCGGAGGGGGCAGATACGCAGTATTTT.

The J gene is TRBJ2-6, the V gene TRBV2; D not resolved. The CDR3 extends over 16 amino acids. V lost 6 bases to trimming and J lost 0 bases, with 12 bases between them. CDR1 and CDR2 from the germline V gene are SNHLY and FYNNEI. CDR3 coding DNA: TGTGCCAGCAGCCCTGGACGGATCTCTGGGGCCAACGTCCTGACTTTC. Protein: CASSPGRISGANVLTF. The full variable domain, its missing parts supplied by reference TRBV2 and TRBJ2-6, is EPEVTQTPSHQVTQMGQEVILRCVPISNHLYFYWYRQILGQKVEFLVSFYNNEISEKSEIFDDQFSVERPDGSNFTLKIRSTKLEDSAMYFCASSPGRISGANVLTFGAGSRLTVL.

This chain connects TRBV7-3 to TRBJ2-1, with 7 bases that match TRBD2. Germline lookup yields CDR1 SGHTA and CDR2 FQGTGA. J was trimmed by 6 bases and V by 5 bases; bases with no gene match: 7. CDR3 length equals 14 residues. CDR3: CASSQRGDGNEQFF. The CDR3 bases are TGTGCCAGCAGCCAACGGGGGGATGGCAATGAGCAGTTCTTC.

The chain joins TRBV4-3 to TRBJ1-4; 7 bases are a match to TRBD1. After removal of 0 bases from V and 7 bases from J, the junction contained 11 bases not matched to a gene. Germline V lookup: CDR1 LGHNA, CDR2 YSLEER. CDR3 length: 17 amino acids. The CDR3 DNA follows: TGCGCCAGCAGCCAAGAAGAGGGGGCAGGGCGGGGTGAAAAACTGTTTTTT. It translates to CASSQEEGAGRGEKLFF.

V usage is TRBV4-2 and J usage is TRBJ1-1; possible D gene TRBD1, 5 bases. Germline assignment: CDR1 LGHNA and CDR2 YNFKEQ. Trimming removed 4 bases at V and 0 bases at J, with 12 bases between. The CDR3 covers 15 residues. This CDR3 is CASSPPLGVNTEAFF. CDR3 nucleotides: TGTGCCAGCAGCCCCCCGTTGGGGGTGAACACTGAAGCTTTCTTT.